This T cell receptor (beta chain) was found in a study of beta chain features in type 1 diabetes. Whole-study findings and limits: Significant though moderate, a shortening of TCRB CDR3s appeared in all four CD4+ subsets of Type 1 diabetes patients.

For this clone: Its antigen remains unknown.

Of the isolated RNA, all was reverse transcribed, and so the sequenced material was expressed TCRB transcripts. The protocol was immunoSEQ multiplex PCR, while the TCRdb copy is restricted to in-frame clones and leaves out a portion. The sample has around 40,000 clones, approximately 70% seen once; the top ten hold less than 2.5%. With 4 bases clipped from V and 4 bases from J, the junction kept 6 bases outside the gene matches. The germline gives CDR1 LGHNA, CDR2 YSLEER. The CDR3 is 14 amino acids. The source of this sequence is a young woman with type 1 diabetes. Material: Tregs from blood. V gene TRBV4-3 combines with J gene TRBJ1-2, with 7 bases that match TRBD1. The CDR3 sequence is CASSPRQGFYGYTF. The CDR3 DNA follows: TGCGCCAGCAGCCCTCGACAGGGCTTCTATGGCTACACCTTC.